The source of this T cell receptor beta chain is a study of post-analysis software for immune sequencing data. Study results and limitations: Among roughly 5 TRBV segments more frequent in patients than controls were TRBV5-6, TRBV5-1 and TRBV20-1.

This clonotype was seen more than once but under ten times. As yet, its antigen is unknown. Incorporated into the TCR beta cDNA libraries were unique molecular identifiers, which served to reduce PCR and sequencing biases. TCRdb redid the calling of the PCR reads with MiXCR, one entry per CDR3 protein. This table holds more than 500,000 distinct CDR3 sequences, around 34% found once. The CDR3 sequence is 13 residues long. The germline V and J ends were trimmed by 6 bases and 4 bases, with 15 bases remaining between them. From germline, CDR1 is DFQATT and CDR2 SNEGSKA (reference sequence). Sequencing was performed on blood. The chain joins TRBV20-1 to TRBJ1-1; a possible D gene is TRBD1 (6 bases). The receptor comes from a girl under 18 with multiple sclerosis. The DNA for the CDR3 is TGCAGTGCCCCACGGCAGGGGAGCACTGAAGCTTTCTTT. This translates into CSAPRQGSTEAFF.